The rows below give T cell receptor beta chains drawn from one sample of a study of human T cells and chemical hapten exposure. Each CDR3 protein is one row after TCRdb ran MiXCR on the RACE reads. This table holds 40,000 to 45,000 distinct CDR3 sequences, 3.7% found once. The sample consisted of whole blood. The receptors shown here come from a human donor in good health. Some clones in this sample may be carry-over from other donors' samples. Both conserved end residues are part of each CDR3. Each record gives: D gene, V gene, clone size, J gene, CDR3 protein, CDR3 DNA. The D gene is left open where the match is weak. Clone size, where shown, is once, few, many, or a class for clones that have expanded.

>-|TRBV19|-|TRBJ2-7
CASSNSAGTYEQYF
TGTGCCAGTAGTAATAGTGCGGGGACCTACGAGCAGTACTTC
>-|TRBV20-1|many|TRBJ2-4
CSATSGGIAKNIQYF
TGCAGTGCTACATCAGGGGGGATAGCCAAAAACATTCAGTACTTC
>TRBD2|TRBV6-5|few|TRBJ2-2
CASSLAGNTGELFF
TGTGCCAGCAGCCTAGCGGGAAACACCGGGGAGCTGTTTTTT
>-|TRBV12-3/TRBV12-4|many|TRBJ2-7
CASSPARRAGAFGQYF
TGTGCCAGCAGTCCCGCTCGGCGGGCCGGGGCCTTCGGGCAGTACTTC
>TRBD1|TRBV28|many|TRBJ2-7
CAALGQLHDEQYF
TGTGCCGCCCTGGGACAGCTGCATGACGAGCAGTACTTC
>-|TRBV4-1|-|TRBJ2-1
CASSQDLVGEQFF
TGCGCCAGCAGCCAAGATCTAGTAGGCGAGCAGTTCTTC
>-|TRBV6-2/TRBV6-3|many|TRBJ2-7
CASSRSFSYEQYF
TGTGCCAGCAGTCGGAGTTTCTCCTACGAGCAGTACTTC
>-|TRBV4-1|few|TRBJ2-5
CASSQVGPAWTQYF
TGCGCCAGCAGCCAAGTCGGGCCCGCCTGGACCCAGTACTTC
>TRBD1|TRBV5-6|many|TRBJ2-4
CASSLARGTERAKYIQYF
TGTGCCAGCAGCTTGGCCAGGGGGACAGAAAGGGCCAAATACATTCAGTACTTC
>-|TRBV28|many|TRBJ2-1
CATDTFYNEQFF
TGTGCCACAGACACTTTCTACAATGAGCAGTTCTTC
>TRBD1|TRBV7-9|many|TRBJ1-6
CASSLSGGHSPLHF
TGTGCCAGCAGCTTATCAGGGGGCCACTCACCCCTCCACTTT
>-|TRBV3-1|many|TRBJ2-6
CASSQDLAGTARVLTF
TGTGCCAGCAGCCAAGATCTCGCCGGGACCGCCAGGGTCCTGACTTTC
>TRBD1|TRBV24-1|-|TRBJ1-2
CATRGTAGYTF
TGTGCCACCCGCGGGACAGCTGGCTACACCTTC
>-|TRBV24-1|many|TRBJ2-2
CATSDTRQNTGELFF
TGTGCCACCAGTGACACCAGACAGAACACCGGGGAGCTGTTTTTT
>TRBD1|TRBV24-1|many|TRBJ2-4
CATSEAGTVQYF
TGTGCCACCAGTGAAGCTGGGACAGTTCAGTACTTC
>TRBD2|TRBV18|many|TRBJ2-3
CASRSSGNTDTQYF
TGTGCCAGCCGCTCTAGCGGGAACACGGATACGCAGTATTTT
>-|TRBV7-2|-|TRBJ2-1
CASRGVGLNEQFF
TGTGCCAGCAGGGGGGTTGGGCTCAATGAGCAGTTCTTC
>TRBD2|TRBV5-1|many|TRBJ2-7
CASSSGTSSYEQYF
TGCGCCAGCAGCTCCGGGACTAGCTCCTACGAGCAGTACTTC
>TRBD1|TRBV28|-|TRBJ2-3
CASSKDRVGKDTQYF
TGTGCCAGCAGCAAGGACAGGGTAGGGAAGGATACGCAGTATTTT
>TRBD2|TRBV4-1|many|TRBJ2-3
CASSLTGRVGTDTQYF
TGCGCCAGCAGTCTCACTGGGAGGGTGGGCACAGATACGCAGTATTTT
>-|TRBV20-1|many|TRBJ1-1
CSASPSRLAEAFF
TGCAGTGCTAGTCCCTCTAGGCTGGCTGAAGCTTTCTTT
>-|TRBV4-1|many|TRBJ1-3
CASSQTSGTPPGNTIYF
TGCGCCAGCAGCCAAACCTCCGGGACTCCACCTGGAAACACCATATATTTT
>-|TRBV18|many|TRBJ2-3
CASSRAVDPSTDTQYF
TGTGCCAGCTCACGCGCCGTTGACCCTAGCACAGATACGCAGTATTTT
>-|TRBV11-2|many|TRBJ1-5
CASSLDGRPQHF
TGTGCCAGCAGCTTAGATGGGCGGCCCCAGCATTTT
>-|TRBV6-5|many|TRBJ2-5
CASSYGAAQETQYF
TGTGCCAGCAGTTACGGAGCGGCCCAAGAGACCCAGTACTTC
>TRBD2|TRBV18|many|TRBJ2-7
CASSPRDGLAGRYEQYF
TGTGCCAGCTCACCACGGGACGGACTAGCGGGGCGCTACGAGCAGTACTTC
>TRBD2|TRBV5-1|few|TRBJ2-7
CASSPRHLRPSGKDEQYF
TGCGCCAGCAGCCCCCGACACCTTAGGCCTAGCGGGAAAGACGAGCAGTACTTC
>-|TRBV7-2|many|TRBJ2-3
CASSPSLAKGTDTQYF
TGTGCCAGCAGCCCGTCACTAGCTAAGGGGACAGATACGCAGTATTTT
>-|TRBV20-1|many|TRBJ2-3
CSASPQGGRDTQYF
TGCAGTGCAAGTCCCCAGGGGGGGAGAGATACGCAGTATTTT
>-|TRBV6-5|many|TRBJ1-2
CASRPLTTTGYTF
TGTGCCAGCAGACCACTGACAACCACTGGCTACACCTTC
>-|TRBV5-1|-|TRBJ1-1
CASSLYSGNTEAFF
TGCGCCAGCAGCCTGTATTCGGGGAACACTGAAGCTTTCTTT
>-|TRBV28|many|TRBJ1-4
CASSSGNEKLFF
TGTGCCAGCAGTTCGGGGAATGAAAAACTGTTTTTT
>-|TRBV18|many|TRBJ1-3
CASSPPGSSSGNTIYF
TGTGCCAGCTCACCACCGGGGTCTTCCTCTGGAAACACCATATATTTT
>TRBD1|TRBV6-6|many|TRBJ1-1
CASLPGGRGRTSEAFF
TGTGCCAGCTTACCCGGCGGGAGGGGGCGGACGTCTGAAGCTTTCTTT
>TRBD2|TRBV20-1|medium-sized|TRBJ2-7
CSAWGLAGEQYF
TGCAGTGCCTGGGGACTAGCGGGCGAGCAGTACTTC
>-|TRBV12-3/TRBV12-4|many|TRBJ2-2
CASSPWRSGELFF
TGTGCCAGCAGCCCATGGAGGTCCGGGGAGCTGTTTTTT
>-|TRBV20-1|many|TRBJ1-3
CSAKSAGTPVGSGNTIYF
TGCAGTGCAAAGTCGGCCGGGACCCCCGTAGGTAGTGGAAACACCATATATTTT
>-|TRBV29-1|many|TRBJ1-1
CSVRRGLNTEAFF
TGCAGCGTCCGTAGGGGCCTGAACACTGAAGCTTTCTTT
>TRBD1|TRBV7-7|many|TRBJ2-2
CASILLGQGTHANTGELFF
TGTGCCAGCATCCTCCTGGGACAGGGGACTCATGCGAACACCGGGGAGCTGTTTTTT
>TRBD1|TRBV27|many|TRBJ1-1
CASSLEGGLSEAFF
TGTGCCAGCAGCCTAGAAGGGGGCTTGTCTGAAGCTTTCTTT
>-|TRBV2|many|TRBJ2-3
CASSEWAVTDTQYF
TGTGCCAGCAGTGAATGGGCAGTCACAGATACGCAGTATTTT
>-|TRBV27|many|TRBJ1-5
CASSFWGKGSNQPQHF
TGTGCCAGCAGTTTTTGGGGAAAGGGTAGCAATCAGCCCCAGCATTTT
>TRBD2|TRBV5-1|many|TRBJ2-5
CASSLGLAGVTETQYF
TGCGCCAGCAGCTTAGGACTAGCGGGAGTAACAGAGACCCAGTACTTC
>-|TRBV6-5|many|TRBJ2-6
CASSSFILGGPSGANVLTF
TGTGCCAGCAGTAGCTTCATACTCGGGGGCCCCTCTGGGGCCAACGTCCTGACTTTC
>TRBD1|TRBV20-1|many|TRBJ2-7
CSARDNRGVLIYEQYF
TGCAGTGCTAGAGATAACAGGGGGGTATTAATCTACGAGCAGTACTTC
>-|TRBV7-9|many|TRBJ2-5
CASSLSPGLGETQYF
TGTGCCAGCAGCTTATCTCCCGGGTTGGGGGAGACCCAGTACTTC
>-|TRBV19|-|TRBJ1-1
CASKAGMNTEAFF
TGTGCCAGTAAGGCGGGCATGAACACTGAAGCTTTCTTT
>-|TRBV27|many|TRBJ2-7
CASRTGAGEQYF
TGTGCCAGTAGAACAGGAGCAGGAGAGCAGTACTTC
>-|TRBV27|many|TRBJ2-3
CASSGTGGTGTDTQYF
TGTGCCAGCAGCGGGACCGGCGGGACAGGCACAGATACGCAGTATTTT
>TRBD1|TRBV25-1|many|TRBJ1-6
CASSVGTVGYNSPLHF
TGTGCCAGCAGCGTCGGGACAGTGGGTTATAATTCACCCCTCCACTTT
>-|TRBV14|few|TRBJ2-7
CASSQGRADSYEQYF
TGTGCCAGCAGCCAAGGAAGGGCCGACTCCTACGAGCAGTACTTC
>-|TRBV7-9|few|TRBJ2-7
CASSLDASGQYEQYF
TGTGCCAGCAGCTTAGACGCGTCAGGGCAGTACGAGCAGTACTTC
>-|TRBV9|many|TRBJ2-3
CASSDSTDTQYF
TGTGCCAGCAGCGACAGCACAGATACGCAGTATTTT
>-|TRBV28|many|TRBJ1-5
CASSSLGTDVVQPQHF
TGTGCCAGCAGTTCCCTAGGGACGGATGTTGTTCAGCCCCAGCATTTT
>TRBD1|TRBV28|many|TRBJ1-1
CATGQGDFMNTEAFF
TGTGCCACGGGACAGGGGGATTTCATGAACACTGAAGCTTTCTTT
>-|TRBV6-5|many|TRBJ2-4
CASSYSIGPSIQYF
TGTGCCAGCAGTTACTCCATTGGTCCCAGCATTCAGTACTTC
>-|TRBV19|-|TRBJ1-1
CASSPNPGGYTEAFF
TGTGCCAGTAGTCCCAACCCCGGCGGGTACACTGAAGCTTTCTTT
>-|TRBV6-1|few|TRBJ2-1
CASSDRHEQFF
TGTGCCAGCAGTGATCGCCATGAGCAGTTCTTC
>TRBD2|TRBV28|many|TRBJ2-1
CASSFRTSGMNEQFF
TGTGCCAGCAGTTTCCGGACTAGCGGGATGAATGAGCAGTTCTTC
>TRBD1|TRBV5-1|few|TRBJ1-2
CASSRDDRVYGYTF
TGCGCCAGCAGCCGAGACGACAGGGTATACGGCTACACCTTC